These 9 T cell receptor beta chains were all obtained from the same sample, sequenced in a study of blood T cell repertoires in COVID-19. Using immunoSEQ multiplex PCR, the repertoire was profiled, and TCRdb retains in-frame clones only, with some absent. The top ten clones hold approximately 6.5% of a sample with a few hundred thousand clones, around 89% of them seen once. Sequencing was done on a sample of peripheral blood. The receptors derive from a woman in her 50s with COVID-19, enrolled during active disease.

This chain joins TRBV5-1 and TRBJ2-3; D perhaps matches TRBD1 (5 bases). The germline V gene has CDR1 SGHRS and CDR2 YFSETQ. CDR3 length: 13 amino acids. The V end lost 4 bases, the J end lost 2 bases, and 8 bases lay between the germline ends. CDR3 region: CASSARDTDTQYF. The CDR3 bases are TGCGCCAGCAGCGCCAGGGACACAGATACGCAGTATTTT.

The chain joins TRBV27 to TRBJ1-2; no clear D gene. The V gene lost 4 bases and the J gene lost 8 bases, with 11 bases spanning the gap. The CDR3 loop spans 12 amino acids. Germline values: CDR1 MNHEY, CDR2 SMNVEV (reference sequence). The CDR3 here is CASSSVRSGYTF. CDR3 in DNA: TGTGCCAGCAGTTCCGTGCGAAGCGGCTACACCTTC.

This clone was seen ten or more times. The V gene is TRBV19, the J gene TRBJ2-1; 9 nucleotides match TRBD2. Per germline, CDR1 LNHDA and CDR2 SQIVND (reference sequence). The CDR3 totals 15 residues. The junction had 8 bases not matched to a gene; V was cut back by 7 bases and J by 4 bases. The CDR3 DNA reads TGTGCCAGTACTAGCGGGGTATCTGGGTACAATGAGCAGTTCTTC. Residues: CASTSGVSGYNEQFF.

This chain connects TRBV9 to TRBJ2-7; 7 positions agree with TRBD1. The CDR3 runs 15 residues. From germline, CDR1 is SGDLS and CDR2 YYNGEE. V lost 2 bases to trimming and J lost 0 bases; unmatched junction nucleotides: 5. This chain's CDR3 is CASSVGQVVSYEQYF. The CDR3 DNA reads as TGTGCCAGCAGCGTTGGACAGGTGGTCTCCTACGAGCAGTACTTC.

In this sample, this clone turned up once. The chain combines TRBV10-1 with TRBJ1-4; TRBD1 matches at 9 bases. Germline CDR1 reads WNHNN; CDR2 reads SYGVQD (reference sequence). V was pared by 5 bases and J by 6 bases, with 4 bases of the junction left unmatched. The CDR3 sequence is 14 residues long. The CDR3 DNA is TGCGCCAGCAGTCCCGGGACAGGGTATGAAAAACTGTTTTTT. Translating it yields CASSPGTGYEKLFF.

The chain joins TRBV6-2 or TRBV6-3 to TRBJ1-1; perhaps TRBD1 as D (6 bases). The CDR3 has 16 residues. Germline V gene data show CDR1 as MNHEY and CDR2 as SVGEGT. The V gene lost 0 bases and the J gene lost 0 bases, with 11 bases spanning the gap. In nucleotides, the CDR3 is TGTGCCAGCAGTTACTCGGCAGGGGACATGAACACTGAAGCTTTCTTT. This codes for CASSYSAGDMNTEAFF.

This sequence joins TRBV6-1 and TRBJ2-5, with unresolved D. Germline V gene sequence: CDR1 MNHNS, CDR2 SASEGT. V lost 0 bases to trimming and J lost 8 bases, with 4 bases between them. This CDR3 contains 11 residues. CDR3 region: CASSEASTQYF. CDR3 DNA: TGTGCCAGCAGTGAAGCAAGCACCCAGTACTTC.

The chain is built from TRBV24-1 and TRBJ2-3; 9 bases are a match to TRBD2. CDR1 is KGHDR, CDR2 SFDVKD, per germline. V gave up 3 bases and J gave up 0 bases; unmatched junction bases: 6. CDR3 length: 17 residues. This chain's CDR3 is CATSDPPSGMSTDTQYF. The CDR3 coding sequence is TGTGCCACCAGTGATCCCCCTAGCGGGATGAGCACAGATACGCAGTATTTT.

The chain links TRBV29-1 to TRBJ2-3, with 9 bases identical to TRBD2. J lost 8 bases, V lost 4 bases, and 7 bases had no gene match. The CDR3 covers 13 residues. Looked up from germline, CDR1 is SQVTM and CDR2 is ANQGSEA. DNA for the CDR3: TGCAGCGTTGTGGGCGGGAGGGCCGGTACGCAGTATTTT. Its protein product is CSVVGGRAGTQYF.